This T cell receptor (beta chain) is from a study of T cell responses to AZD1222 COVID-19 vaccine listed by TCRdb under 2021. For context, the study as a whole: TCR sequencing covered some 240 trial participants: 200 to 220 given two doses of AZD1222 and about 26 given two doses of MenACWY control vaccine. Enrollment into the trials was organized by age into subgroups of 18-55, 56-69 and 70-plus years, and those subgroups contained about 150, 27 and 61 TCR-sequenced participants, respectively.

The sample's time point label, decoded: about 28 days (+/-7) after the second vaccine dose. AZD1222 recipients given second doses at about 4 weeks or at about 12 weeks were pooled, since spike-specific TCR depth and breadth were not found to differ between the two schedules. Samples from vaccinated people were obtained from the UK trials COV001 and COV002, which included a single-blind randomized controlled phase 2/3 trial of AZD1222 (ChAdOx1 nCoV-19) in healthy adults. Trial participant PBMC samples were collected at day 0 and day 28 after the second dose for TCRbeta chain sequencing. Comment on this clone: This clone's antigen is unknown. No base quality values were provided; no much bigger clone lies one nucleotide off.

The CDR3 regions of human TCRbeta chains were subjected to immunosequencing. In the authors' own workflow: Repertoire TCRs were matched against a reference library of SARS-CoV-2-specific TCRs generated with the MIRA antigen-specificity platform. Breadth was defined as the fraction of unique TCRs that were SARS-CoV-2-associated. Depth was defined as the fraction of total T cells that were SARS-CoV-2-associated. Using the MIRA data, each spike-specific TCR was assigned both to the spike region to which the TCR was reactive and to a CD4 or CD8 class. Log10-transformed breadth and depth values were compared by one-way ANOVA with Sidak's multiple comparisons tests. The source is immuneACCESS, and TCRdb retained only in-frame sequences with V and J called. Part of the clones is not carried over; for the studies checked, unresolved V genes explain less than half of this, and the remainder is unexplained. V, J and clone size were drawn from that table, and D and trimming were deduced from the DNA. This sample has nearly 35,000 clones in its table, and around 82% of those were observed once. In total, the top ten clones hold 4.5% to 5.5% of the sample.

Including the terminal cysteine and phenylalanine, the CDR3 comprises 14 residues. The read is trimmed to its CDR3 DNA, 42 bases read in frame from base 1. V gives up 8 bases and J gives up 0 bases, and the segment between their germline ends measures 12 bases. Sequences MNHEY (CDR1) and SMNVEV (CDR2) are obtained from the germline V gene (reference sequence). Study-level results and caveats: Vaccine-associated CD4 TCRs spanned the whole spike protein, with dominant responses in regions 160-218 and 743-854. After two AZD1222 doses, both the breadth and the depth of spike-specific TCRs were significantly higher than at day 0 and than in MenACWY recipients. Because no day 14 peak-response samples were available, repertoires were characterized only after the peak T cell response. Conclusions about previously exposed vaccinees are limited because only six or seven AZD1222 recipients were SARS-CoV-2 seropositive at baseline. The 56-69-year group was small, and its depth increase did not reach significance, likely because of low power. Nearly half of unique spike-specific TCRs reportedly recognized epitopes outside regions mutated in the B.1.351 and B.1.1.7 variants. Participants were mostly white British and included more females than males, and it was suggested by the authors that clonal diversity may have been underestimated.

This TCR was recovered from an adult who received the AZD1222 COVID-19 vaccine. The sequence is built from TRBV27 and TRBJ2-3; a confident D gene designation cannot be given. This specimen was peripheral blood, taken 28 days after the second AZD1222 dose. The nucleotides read TGTGCCAGCCACCCCCCATTTAGCACAGATACGCAGTATTTT. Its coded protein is CASHPPFSTDTQYF.